The 24 T cell receptor beta chains in this list originate from one sample, sequenced in a study of shared clonotypes between healthy human individuals. The protocol was immunoSEQ multiplex PCR, while the TCRdb copy is restricted to in-frame clones and leaves out a portion. The repertoire holds under 600,000 clones, with around three quarters as singletons. Sequencing input: PBMCs. Source of these receptors: a middle-aged woman in good health. Some clones in this sample may be carry-over from other donors' samples.

In its sample, this clone was seen once. The chain links TRBV6-5 to TRBJ2-5; tentatively, D is TRBD2 (6 bases). Trimming pared 6 bases from V and 11 bases from J, leaving 22 bases between. CDR3 length equals 14 residues. CDR1 and CDR2 (germline): MNHEY, SVGAGI. The CDR3 loop is CASSPSGPESEQYF. In nucleotides, the CDR3 is TGTGCCAGCAGCCCAAGCGGGCCCGAAAGTGAGCAGTACTTC.

The chain couples TRBV9 to TRBJ1-5, with 7 nucleotides matching TRBD1. The CDR3 is made up of 13 amino acids. Trimming took 4 bases from V and 7 from J; bases not matched to a gene: 5. CDR1 SGDLS and CDR2 YYNGEE come from the germline V gene. The CDR3 sequence is CASSLQGIQPQHF. The CDR3 DNA reads as TGTGCCAGCAGCTTACAGGGGATACAGCCCCAGCATTTT. The full variable domain, in which reference TRBV9 and TRBJ1-5 provide the parts outside the CDR3, is DSGVTQTPKHLITATGQRVTLRCSPRSGDLSVYWYQQSLDQGLQFLIQYYNGEERAKGNILERFSAQQFPDLHSELNLSSLELGDSALYFCASSLQGIQPQHFGDGTRLSIL.

This chain links TRBV19 with TRBJ1-5; D gene uncertain. The CDR3 length is 21 residues. Trimming cost V 4 bases and J 6 bases, with 34 bases left between them. Germline V gene sequence: CDR1 LNHDA, CDR2 SQIVND (reference sequence). In DNA form, the CDR3 reads TGTGCCAGTAGTACACCGTGGGGAAACAGCGACCCTAGTCTGTCAGTTCAGCCCCAGCATTTT. Encoded protein: CASSTPWGNSDPSLSVQPQHF.

The V gene is TRBV19, the J gene TRBJ2-2, with 9 positions matching TRBD2. Germline V CDR1 and CDR2: LNHDA, SQIVND (reference sequence). The CDR3 runs 15 residues. J gave up 1 base and V 7 bases, and 4 bases lay outside the gene matches. Here the CDR3 DNA reads TGTGCCAGTACTTTGACTAGCGGGAACACCGGGGAGCTGTTTTTT. Encoded protein: CASTLTSGNTGELFF.

CDR3 coding DNA: TGTGCCAGCAGCGTAGATTGGGGGGCGGCCAAAAACATTCAGTACTTC. Translation: CASSVDWGAAKNIQYF. V and J are TRBV9 and TRBJ2-4; either TRBD1 or TRBD2 may fit D (6 bases each). Germline CDR1 SGDLS, CDR2 YYNGEE. V lost 0 bases and J lost 1, with 11 bases in between. The CDR3 is 16 residues long.

The chain carries TRBV10-1 and TRBJ2-1, with TRBD1 matching 9 bases. The CDR3 contains 16 residues. The V segment lost 5 bases and the J segment 2 bases; nucleotides outside the gene matches: 7. Germline CDR1 and CDR2: WNHNN and SYGVQD (reference sequence). CDR3: CASSPGTGYTYNEQFF. The CDR3, as DNA: TGCGCCAGCAGTCCCGGGACAGGGTATACCTACAATGAGCAGTTCTTC.

The chain carries TRBV4-1 and TRBJ2-1; D not certain. The CDR3 extends over 15 amino acids. The V and J ends lost 1 base and 11 bases respectively, with 18 bases between them. Per the germline V gene, CDR1 is MGHRA and CDR2 is YSYEKL. The CDR3 spells CASSQGINEVVKQFF. The CDR3 bases are TGCGCCAGCAGCCAAGGGATCAATGAAGTGGTAAAGCAGTTCTTC.

This sequence joins TRBV5-4 and TRBJ2-5; 7 bases match TRBD1. V dropped 4 bases and J dropped 6; count of bases not matched to a gene: 9. Germline CDR1 reads SGHNT; CDR2 reads YYREEE (reference sequence). This CDR3 comprises 14 residues. CDR3 sequence reads: CASSGTGVLKTQYF. The DNA for the CDR3 is TGTGCCAGCAGCGGAACAGGGGTTCTAAAGACCCAGTACTTC.

J is TRBJ2-1 and V is TRBV18, with D hard to call. The CDR3 loop spans 14 amino acids. Germline V gives CDR1 KGHSH, CDR2 LQKENI. Trimming took off 6 bases at V and 5 bases at J, with 14 bases between the two ends. CDR3 protein: CASSNQAIDNEQFF. CDR3 nucleotide sequence: TGTGCCAGCTCGAACCAGGCGATTGACAATGAGCAGTTCTTC.

This clone was picked up a small number of times. The gene calls are TRBV10-2 and TRBJ2-7; TRBD1 aligns across 8 bases. CDR3 length equals 15 residues. V lost 6 bases to trimming and J lost 1 base; unmatched junction nucleotides: 8. CDR1 is WSHSY, CDR2 SAAADI, per germline. The CDR3 protein is CASRPGRQGSYEQYF. CDR3 DNA sequence: TGCGCCAGCAGGCCGGGCCGACAGGGGTCCTACGAGCAGTACTTC.

CDR3 in DNA: TGTGCCAGCAGCTTCGACCGGAGAGAGACCCAGTACTTC. It yields the protein CASSFDRRETQYF. The chain recombines TRBV5-6 with TRBJ2-5; D unclear. The CDR3 consists of 13 residues. Per the germline V gene, CDR1 is SGHDT and CDR2 is YYEEEE. V was cut by 2 bases and J by 4 bases, with 9 bases left in between.

This clone was detected ten times or more. CDR3 sequence (DNA): TGTGCCAGCAGCAACTTAGCGGGAGGTGGCACCGGGGAGCTGTTTTTT. Its translation is CASSNLAGGGTGELFF. The chain employs TRBV5-4 and TRBJ2-2; 10 bases agree with TRBD2. Trimming cost V 4 bases and J 4 bases; bases outside gene matches: 7. This CDR3 spans 16 amino acids. Germline lookup yields CDR1 SGHNT and CDR2 YYREEE (reference sequence).

This chain uses TRBV5-1 with TRBJ1-1; maybe TRBD1 (5 bases). The germline V gene encodes CDR1 SGHRS and CDR2 YFSETQ. The CDR3 loop spans 14 amino acids. Trimming stripped 3 bases from V and 1 base from J, with 10 bases between. DNA of the CDR3: TGCGCCAGCAGCTCCTTAGGGGCGAACACTGAAGCTTTCTTT. Its translation: CASSSLGANTEAFF.

This clone was observed once. The rearrangement links TRBV21-1 to TRBJ2-1; the table's TRBD1 call for D was not verified on the DNA. TRBV21-1 is classified as a pseudogene. CDR3 size: 15 residues. The CDR3 reads CASSKEGDSVNEQFF. Here the CDR3 DNA reads TGTGCCAGCAGCAAAGAGGGGGACAGCGTCAATGAGCAGTTCTTC.

The chain employs TRBV7-2 and TRBJ2-5; 7 bases are a match to TRBD2. The J segment lost 9 bases and the V segment lost 5 bases, leaving 6 bases of the junction unmatched. The CDR3 spans 12 residues. Germline CDR1 and CDR2: SGHTA and FQGNSA. The CDR3 DNA sequence: TGTGCCAGCAGCACGCCTCGGGGGGCCCAGTACTTC. As protein: CASSTPRGAQYF.

This clone was seen a handful of times. The chain has TRBV29-1 and TRBJ1-1; D call uncertain. This CDR3 contains 10 residues. V was trimmed by 4 bases and J by 8 bases, leaving 8 bases between them. Germline lookup yields CDR1 SQVTM and CDR2 ANQGSEA. The CDR3 coding sequence is TGCAGCGTTGGGGCACGGGAAGCTTTCTTT. Residues: CSVGAREAFF.

The chain is built from TRBV10-3 and TRBJ2-1; D ambiguous. V shed 6 bases and J shed 3 bases, with 12 bases lying between them. Germline assignment: CDR1 ENHRY and CDR2 SYGVKD. CDR3 size: 14 residues. CDR3 region: CAIRTLENYNEQFF. Written as DNA, the CDR3 is TGTGCCATCAGGACCTTAGAGAACTACAATGAGCAGTTCTTC.

V usage is TRBV9 and J usage is TRBJ2-7; D is unresolved. V was trimmed by 4 bases and J by 3 bases, leaving 14 bases between them. From germline, CDR1 is SGDLS and CDR2 YYNGEE. This CDR3 is built from 14 residues. The CDR3 is CASSPTYRNYEQYF. DNA for the CDR3: TGTGCCAGCAGCCCAACCTACCGGAACTACGAGCAGTACTTC. The entire variable domain, with the rest obtained from reference TRBV9 and TRBJ2-7, is as follows: DSGVTQTPKHLITATGQRVTLRCSPRSGDLSVYWYQQSLDQGLQFLIQYYNGEERAKGNILERFSAQQFPDLHSELNLSSLELGDSALYFCASSPTYRNYEQYFGPGTRLTVT.

This rearrangement joins TRBV6-5 to TRBJ1-5; D not resolved. This CDR3 spans 15 amino acids. Germline assignment: CDR1 MNHEY and CDR2 SVGAGI. V dropped 6 bases and J dropped 2 bases, with 14 bases sitting between them. The CDR3 loop reads CASSSGLGGNQPQHF. The CDR3 nucleotides read TGTGCCAGCAGCTCCGGCCTGGGTGGCAATCAGCCCCAGCATTTT.

The chain carries TRBV4-1 and TRBJ2-1; 7 nucleotides line up with TRBD1. In germline, CDR1 is MGHRA, CDR2 YSYEKL. Unmatched junction bases numbered 11, after V lost 4 bases and J lost 8 bases. The CDR3 extends over 15 amino acids. CDR3 in amino acids: CASSPRPTGADEQFF. CDR3 coding DNA: TGCGCCAGCAGCCCCCGCCCAACAGGGGCTGATGAGCAGTTCTTC.

The rearrangement uses TRBV9 and TRBJ2-1; 9 nucleotides align to TRBD2. The CDR3 has 16 amino acids. Germline V lookup: CDR1 SGDLS, CDR2 YYNGEE. V lost 1 base to trimming and J lost 1 base; unmatched junction nucleotides: 3. CDR3 nucleotide sequence: TGTGCCAGCAGCGTAACAAGCGGGGGGTCCTACAATGAGCAGTTCTTC. Encoded protein: CASSVTSGGSYNEQFF.

This rearrangement joins TRBV4-2 to TRBJ2-6; perhaps TRBD2 as D (5 bases). The CDR3 extends over 17 amino acids. With 1 base removed from V and 4 bases from J, the gap between germline ends came to 14 bases. Germline CDR1 LGHNA, CDR2 YNFKEQ. The chain's CDR3 is CASSQASGLGGANVLTF. The CDR3 nucleotides are TGTGCCAGCAGCCAAGCGTCGGGGTTAGGAGGGGCCAACGTCCTGACTTTC.

Notes on this clone: Given the absence of the conserved phenylalanine or tryptophan at the CDR3 end, a read error is likely. No DNA is shown, since the ends of the CDR3 on it are uncertain; the CDR3 is the one TCRdb lists. V gene TRBV21-1 combines with J gene TRBJ2-7; the DNA was not used to check the table's D call, TRBD2. TRBV21-1 is noted as a pseudogene. The CDR3 spans 12 amino acids, including both terminal residues. This CDR3 is CASNPGGRRYTL.

As concerns this clone: Different DNA sequences within this sample yield the same CDR3. The chain carries TRBV28 and TRBJ2-1; the D gene could be TRBD1 or TRBD2 (5 bases each). CDR1 MDHEN and CDR2 SYDVKM come from the germline V gene. Trimming stripped 6 bases from V and 0 bases from J, with 15 bases between. The CDR3 extends over 16 amino acids. CDR3 sequence: CASRGQGPISYNEQFF. For the CDR3, the DNA is TGTGCCAGCAGAGGGCAGGGACCCATCTCCTACAATGAGCAGTTCTTC.